The next 8 T cell receptor beta chains were all read from a single sample in a study of T cells after posttransplantation cyclophosphamide listed by TCRdb under 2016. The protocol used for the library was the immunoSEQ multiplex PCR assay. TCRdb carries this immuneACCESS record with in-frame sequences only. Its versions omit some clonotypes, under half of them owing to an unresolved V gene in the studies checked, with the rest unexplained. The table puts around 35,000 clones in this sample, none counted just once. The leading ten clones occupy about 6% of the sample. Source material: PBMCs. The source is a man aged 25-40 years in good health and a related stem cell transplant donor.

This clone came up many times. V gene TRBV5-1 combines with J gene TRBJ2-3; TRBD1 matches at 11 bases. The germline gives CDR1 SGHRS, CDR2 YFSETQ. This CDR3 is built from 15 residues. The trim removed 3 bases at V and 1 base at J, leaving 1 base unmatched. CDR3 DNA: TGCGCCAGCAGCTGGGGACAGGGGGGCACAGATACGCAGTATTTT. Translated: CASSWGQGGTDTQYF. Full variable domain (remainder filled in from reference TRBV5-1 and TRBJ2-3): KAGVTQTPRYLIKTRGQQVTLSCSPISGHRSVSWYQQTPGQGLQFLFEYFSETQRNKGNFPGRFSGRQFSNSRSEMNVSTLELGDSALYLCASSWGQGGTDTQYFGPGTRLTVL.

This clone was detected only a few times. A much larger clone differs from this one at a single base, so this may be a read error. The rearrangement joins TRBV5-6 to TRBJ2-7, with D possibly being TRBD1 (5 bases). The CDR3 contains 14 residues. The germline V gene has CDR1 SGHDT and CDR2 YYEEEE. The CDR3 DNA reads TGTGCCAGCAGCACCGGTGGTACAGGCTACCAGCAGTACTTC. It yields the protein CASSTGGTGYQQYF.

This clone was counted a few times. The rearrangement links TRBV9 to TRBJ2-6; a possible D gene is TRBD1 (6 bases). Germline V gives CDR1 SGDLS, CDR2 YYNGEE. The CDR3 has 15 residues. The V end lost 1 base, the J end lost 4 bases, and 9 bases lay between the germline ends. CDR3 bases: TGTGCCAGCAGCGTACAGGGGATGGGGGCCAACGTCCTGACTTTC. Protein product: CASSVQGMGANVLTF.

This clone was counted ten times or more. The rearrangement joins TRBV28 to TRBJ1-5; 7 nucleotides match TRBD1. Per the germline V gene, CDR1 is MDHEN and CDR2 is SYDVKM. Trimming took 3 bases from V and 3 from J; bases not matched to a gene: 17. There are 19 residues in the CDR3. The DNA for the CDR3 is TGTGCCAGCAGTTTCGCTTCCGGGACAGAGTCCAGCACCAATCAGCCCCAGCATTTT. Amino acid sequence: CASSFASGTESSTNQPQHF.

The table lists this clone with many counts. The gene calls are TRBV5-1 and TRBJ2-6, with D perhaps TRBD1 (5 bases). CDR3 length: 16 amino acids. V shed 4 bases and J shed 1 base, with 12 bases lying between them. Germline-derived CDR1 and CDR2 are SGHRS and YFSETQ. The CDR3 protein is CASSPQGVSGANVLTF. The CDR3 DNA reads as TGCGCCAGCAGCCCCCAAGGGGTTTCTGGGGCCAACGTCCTGACTTTC.

This clone was found many times. The chain recombines TRBV4-2 with TRBJ1-5, with D perhaps matching TRBD1 (5 bases). Germline-derived CDR1 and CDR2 are LGHNA and YNFKEQ. The V end lost 4 bases, the J end lost 6 bases, and 19 bases lay between the germline ends. CDR3 length: 16 residues. CDR3: CASSLSEGRGGQPQHF. CDR3 in DNA: TGTGCCAGCAGCCTATCAGAGGGGCGGGGCGGTCAGCCCCAGCATTTT.

J is TRBJ2-1 and V is TRBV9; 7 bases agree with TRBD2. The trim removed 2 bases at V and 1 base at J, leaving 3 bases unmatched. The CDR3 totals 15 residues. Per germline, CDR1 SGDLS and CDR2 YYNGEE. CDR3 coding DNA: TGTGCCAGCAGCGTCGGGGGAGGGTCCTACAATGAGCAGTTCTTC. It yields the protein CASSVGGGSYNEQFF.

This clone showed up many times. The V call is TRBV28, the J call TRBJ2-7; D is tentatively TRBD1 or TRBD2 (5 bases each). V was clipped by 6 bases and J by 2 bases, with 17 bases between them. The CDR3 is made up of 15 amino acids. Germline V gene data show CDR1 as MDHEN and CDR2 as SYDVKM. CDR3 sequence (DNA): TGTGCCAGCAGAACCCTTGGGCAGGGAGCCTACGAGCAGTACTTC. This codes for CASRTLGQGAYEQYF.